This passage covers 32 T cell receptor beta chains from one sample sequenced in a study of cytomegalovirus exposure and HLA in healthy donors (dated by TCRdb to 2016 to 2017). Library method: the immunoSEQ multiplex PCR assay. For the multiplex PCR, a mixture combining 60 forward primers for TCR Vbeta segments and 13 reverse primers for TCR Jbeta segments was used. This immuneACCESS table, as held by TCRdb, lists in-frame sequences with V and J called but not all clones. Of the missing ones, under half trace to an unresolved V gene in checked studies; the others have no known cause. This sample is represented by 120,000 or so clones; around 80% of them were singletons. Roughly 9.3% of the sample rests with the top ten. The specimen sequenced was PBMCs. The receptors here all came from a woman between 50 and 59 years old in good health and CMV-seropositive.

The V call is TRBV2, the J call TRBJ2-7; 7 positions agree with TRBD1. The CDR3 loop spans 15 amino acids. The V gene end was trimmed by 5 bases and the J gene end by 2 bases; junction bases not matched to a gene: 9. The germline V gene has CDR1 SNHLY and CDR2 FYNNEI. CDR3 sequence reads: CASSSRDRRAYEQYF. The CDR3 coding sequence is TGTGCCAGCAGTAGCCGGGACAGACGAGCCTACGAGCAGTACTTC.

V gene TRBV5-4 combines with J gene TRBJ2-3; 9 bases align to TRBD2. Trimming at V came to 4 bases and at J to 1 base, leaving 4 bases not matched to a gene. The germline CDR1 and CDR2 sequences are SGHNT and YYREEE (reference sequence). This CDR3 has 15 amino acids. This chain's CDR3 is CASSRGRGGTDTQYF. The DNA for the CDR3 is TGTGCCAGCAGCCGCGGGAGGGGGGGCACAGATACGCAGTATTTT.

The gene calls are TRBV6-5 and TRBJ2-7; 11 nucleotides line up with TRBD2. The CDR3 runs to 15 residues. Germline V gene lookup returns CDR1 MNHEY and CDR2 SVGAGI. V was pared by 6 bases and J by 1 base, with 5 bases of the junction left unmatched. For the CDR3, the DNA is TGTGCCAGCAGACTCCGGACTAGCGGGTCCTACGAGCAGTACTTC. Translating gives CASRLRTSGSYEQYF.

This clone was observed a handful of times. V usage is TRBV7-6 and J usage is TRBJ2-5; 13 nucleotides line up with TRBD2. V lost 3 bases and J lost 0; bases outside the gene matches: 4. The CDR3 length is 17 residues. From germline, CDR1 is SGHVS and CDR2 FNYEAQ. DNA of the CDR3: TGTGCCAGCAGCTTGGGGGGACTAGCGGGGTACCAAGAGACCCAGTACTTC. Translation gives CASSLGGLAGYQETQYF.

Points on this clone: An end of the junction does not agree with germline; a read error may underlie this. The chain couples TRBV7-9 to TRBJ2-1; D remains ambiguous. Per the germline V gene, CDR1 is SEHNR and CDR2 is FQNEAQ (reference sequence). CDR3 length: 13 amino acids. The CDR3 loop reads CSSSLIPDGEQFF. CDR3 nucleotides: TGTTCCAGCAGCTTAATTCCAGACGGGGAGCAGTTCTTC.

The chain combines TRBV2 with TRBJ1-1, with TRBD1 matching 10 bases. CDR1 and CDR2 (germline): SNHLY, FYNNEI. CDR3 length: 13 residues. V lost 8 bases to trimming and J lost 4 bases; unmatched junction nucleotides: 4. CDR3 sequence reads: CASADRGGTEAFF. CDR3 sequence (DNA): TGTGCCAGCGCGGACAGGGGGGGCACTGAAGCTTTCTTT. Using reference TRBV2 and TRBJ1-1 for the parts outside the CDR3, the full variable domain is EPEVTQTPSHQVTQMGQEVILRCVPISNHLYFYWYRQILGQKVEFLVSFYNNEISEKSEIFDDQFSVERPDGSNFTLKIRSTKLEDSAMYFCASADRGGTEAFFGQGTRLTVV.

This clone came up a few times. The chain combines TRBV7-2 with TRBJ2-7; 7 bases are shared with TRBD1. CDR1 and CDR2 from the germline V gene are SGHTA and FQGNSA. The J segment lost 6 bases and the V segment lost 4 bases, leaving 3 bases of the junction unmatched. The CDR3 is 12 amino acids. The CDR3 is CASSSRTGEQYF. In DNA, the CDR3 is TGTGCCAGCAGCTCTCGGACAGGCGAGCAGTACTTC.

Comment on this clone: The sample contains more than one DNA sequence encoding this CDR3. J is TRBJ1-2 and V is TRBV29-1; TRBD1 might be the D (6 bases). CDR1 and CDR2 from the germline V gene are SQVTM and ANQGSEA. This CDR3 region has 12 residues. Trimming stripped 6 bases from V and 8 bases from J, with 16 bases between. CDR3 coding DNA: TGCAGCGTGGGGCGGGGGGCGGGCGGCTACACCTTC. Amino acids: CSVGRGAGGYTF.

The chain is built from TRBV18 and TRBJ2-2; 7 bases line up with TRBD1. Trimming removed 3 bases from V and 6 bases from J; junction bases left unmatched: 7. The CDR3 covers 15 residues. Germline lookup yields CDR1 KGHSH and CDR2 LQKENI. The CDR3 DNA follows: TGTGCCAGCTCACCCCCGACAGGGATCCCCGGGGAGCTGTTTTTT. Protein product: CASSPPTGIPGELFF.

The chain carries TRBV25-1 and TRBJ2-2; D gene ambiguous. Trimming took off 7 bases at V and 1 base at J, with 7 bases between the two ends. The germline V gene encodes CDR1 MGHDK and CDR2 SYGVNS. The CDR3 sequence is 13 residues long. For the CDR3, the DNA is TGTGCCAGCACCCCACAGAACACCGGGGAGCTGTTTTTT. This translates into CASTPQNTGELFF.

This sequence joins TRBV4-3 and TRBJ1-4; no reliable D call. V gave up 4 bases and J gave up 5 bases, with 14 bases separating them. CDR3 length: 15 amino acids. CDR1 LGHNA and CDR2 YSLEER come from the germline V gene. CDR3 sequence reads: CASSLTRQVNEKLFF. The CDR3 region has the DNA TGCGCCAGCAGCCTAACCCGACAAGTGAATGAAAAACTGTTTTTT.

The chain employs TRBV5-4 and TRBJ1-6; TRBD1 aligns across 7 bases. Unmatched junction bases numbered 7, after V lost 7 bases and J lost 9 bases. Germline CDR1 SGHNT, CDR2 YYREEE (reference sequence). This CDR3 has 13 amino acids. This CDR3 is CASGGTVSSPLHF. CDR3 in DNA: TGTGCCAGCGGAGGGACAGTAAGTTCACCCCTCCACTTT.

The chain combines TRBV19 with TRBJ2-7; 8 bases map to TRBD1. Looked up from germline, CDR1 is LNHDA and CDR2 is SQIVND (reference sequence). V was pared by 6 bases and J by 6 bases, with 10 bases of the junction left unmatched. This CDR3 is built from 14 residues. The CDR3 nucleotides read TGTGCCAGTAGCGGACAGGGTCGGATTGGCGAGCAGTACTTC. Its protein product is CASSGQGRIGEQYF.

The V gene is TRBV18, the J gene TRBJ2-3, with a possible D match to TRBD2 (6 bases). Germline CDR1 is KGHSH and CDR2 is LQKENI. Deletions cut 0 bases from V and 4 bases from J, with 17 bases between. The CDR3 totals 17 residues. CDR3 in amino acids: CASSPPVLGGGADTQYF. The CDR3 DNA is TGTGCCAGCTCACCACCGGTGTTGGGGGGTGGTGCAGATACGCAGTATTTT.

The genes are TRBV21-1 and TRBJ2-6; TRBD1, the D gene given by the table, was not confirmed from the DNA. TRBV21-1 is an annotated pseudogene. The CDR3 is 17 amino acids. The CDR3 reads CASSNKGALSGANVLTF. CDR3 coding DNA: TGTGCCAGCAGCAACAAGGGGGCCCTCTCTGGGGCCAACGTCCTGACTTTC.

The rearrangement links TRBV5-5 to TRBJ1-1; 7 nucleotides agree with TRBD1. The CDR3 runs to 15 residues. Germline V gene data show CDR1 as SGHKS and CDR2 as YYEKEE (reference sequence). Germline trimming cut 4 bases from V and 0 bases from J; bases unmatched to any gene: 6. CDR3 protein: CASSPPGQMNTEAFF. DNA for the CDR3: TGTGCCAGCAGCCCACCGGGACAGATGAACACTGAAGCTTTCTTT. The full variable domain, rest sourced from reference TRBV5-5 and TRBJ1-1, is DAGVTQSPTHLIKTRGQQVTLRCSPISGHKSVSWYQQVLGQGPQFIFQYYEKEERGRGNFPDRFSARQFPNYSSELNVNALLLGDSALYLCASSPPGQMNTEAFFGQGTRLTVV.

This clone came up once. The chain recombines TRBV30 with TRBJ2-1; D is perhaps TRBD2 (5 bases). V was pared by 0 bases and J by 9 bases, with 12 bases between. Germline CDR1 GTSNPN, CDR2 SVGIG (reference sequence). This CDR3 spans 13 amino acids. CDR3 residues: CAWSVMGEREQFF. For the CDR3, the DNA is TGTGCCTGGAGTGTTATGGGAGAACGTGAGCAGTTCTTC.

The V gene is TRBV6-6, the J gene TRBJ1-1; maybe TRBD1 (6 bases). V was trimmed by 5 bases and J by 8 bases, leaving 18 bases between them. In germline, CDR1 is MNHNY, CDR2 SVGAGI (reference sequence). The CDR3 has 14 amino acids. The CDR3 DNA follows: TGTGCCAGCAGTGGCCGGGACACCCTCCCCGAAGCTTTCTTT. Translation gives CASSGRDTLPEAFF.

The count of this clone is one. The chain joins TRBV7-9 to TRBJ2-7; D is unclear. V was cut by 4 bases and J by 3 bases, with 7 bases left in between. The CDR3 is 12 residues long. Germline CDR1 reads SEHNR; CDR2 reads FQNEAQ (reference sequence). CDR3 sequence: CASSSPGYEQYF. In DNA form, the CDR3 reads TGTGCCAGCAGCTCGCCCGGCTACGAGCAGTACTTC.

The chain couples TRBV11-3 to TRBJ1-2, with 7 bases identical to TRBD1. With 5 bases clipped from V and 2 bases from J, the junction kept 8 bases outside the gene matches. This CDR3 is 15 amino acids long. CDR1 is SGHNT and CDR2 is YENEEA in the germline V gene. The CDR3: CASSPYSTGNYGYTF. The DNA of the CDR3 is TGTGCCAGCAGCCCATACTCGACAGGGAACTATGGCTACACCTTC.

For the CDR3, the DNA is TGTGCCAGCAGCCGCACGCTAGCTAATGAAAAACTGTTTTTT. It yields the protein CASSRTLANEKLFF. J is TRBJ1-4 and V is TRBV7-9; the D is unclear. The CDR3 contains 14 residues. Between the trimmed V and J ends, which lost 5 bases and 3 bases, there was a span of 10 bases. CDR1 is SEHNR and CDR2 is FQNEAQ in the germline V gene (reference sequence).

The V gene is TRBV7-2, the J gene TRBJ1-1, with TRBD1 matching 8 bases. The junction had 3 bases not matched to a gene; V was cut back by 2 bases and J by 1 base. Germline assignment: CDR1 SGHTA and CDR2 FQGNSA. The CDR3 covers 15 residues. DNA of the CDR3: TGTGCCAGCAGCTTATGGCAGGGGGCGAACACTGAAGCTTTCTTT. Translated, it gives CASSLWQGANTEAFF.

The J gene is TRBJ2-5, the V gene TRBV4-1; the D gene is possibly TRBD2 (5 bases). The germline V gene has CDR1 MGHRA and CDR2 YSYEKL. V lost 0 bases, J lost 0 bases, and 8 bases lay in between. This CDR3 has 15 amino acids. The CDR3 DNA reads as TGCGCCAGCAGCCAAGAGAGGGAATACCAAGAGACCCAGTACTTC. This codes for CASSQEREYQETQYF.

This clone has at least ten counts. J is TRBJ1-2 and V is TRBV6-5; no definite D call. CDR1 and CDR2 (germline): MNHEY, SVGAGI. The CDR3 covers 13 residues. Trimming cost V 2 bases and J 6 bases, with 10 bases left between them. CDR3 sequence: CASSYLGGNGYTF. The CDR3 DNA reads TGTGCCAGCAGTTACCTCGGAGGGAATGGCTACACCTTC.

This clone was recorded a few times. The chain joins TRBV5-4 to TRBJ2-7; D might be TRBD1 (6 bases). V was cut by 4 bases and J by 5 bases, with 13 bases left in between. CDR3 length: 13 residues. CDR1 is SGHNT, CDR2 YYREEE, per germline (reference sequence). The CDR3: CASSKRDTHEQYF. The CDR3 region has the DNA TGTGCCAGCAGCAAAAGGGACACCCACGAGCAGTACTTC.

The chain recombines TRBV9 with TRBJ2-1; 12 positions agree with TRBD2. Trimming cost V 0 bases and J 8 bases; bases outside gene matches: 9. CDR1 is SGDLS, CDR2 YYNGEE, per germline. The CDR3 runs to 17 residues. CDR3 sequence reads: CASSVGASGRAGDEQFF. In DNA, the CDR3 is TGTGCCAGCAGCGTAGGAGCTAGCGGGAGGGCCGGTGATGAGCAGTTCTTC.

This clone appeared a few times. V usage is TRBV7-6 and J usage is TRBJ2-7; D is possibly TRBD2 (5 bases). The germline V gene has CDR1 SGHVS and CDR2 FNYEAQ. The CDR3 spans 15 residues. V dropped 1 base and J dropped 7 bases, with 17 bases sitting between them. The CDR3 region is CASSLEGGATGEQYF. Here the CDR3 DNA reads TGTGCCAGCAGCTTAGAAGGAGGCGCAACGGGGGAGCAGTACTTC.

The rearrangement uses TRBV27 and TRBJ2-1; 10 bases agree with TRBD2. The CDR3 covers 15 residues. The V and J ends lost 5 bases and 4 bases, in that order; junction bases with no gene match: 5. The germline CDR1 and CDR2 sequences are MNHEY and SMNVEV (reference sequence). The CDR3 DNA reads as TGTGCCAGCAGTACCACTAGCGGGGTTTACAATGAGCAGTTCTTC. Translating it yields CASSTTSGVYNEQFF.

In this sample, this clone turned up a few times. The chain uses TRBV10-3 and TRBJ2-2; 7 bases are shared with TRBD1. The CDR3 has 19 amino acids. Germline V gives CDR1 ENHRY, CDR2 SYGVKD. The V gene end was trimmed by 4 bases and the J gene end by 1 base; junction bases not matched to a gene: 15. CDR3 residues: CAISAIRDSSSENTGELFF. In nucleotides, the CDR3 is TGTGCCATCAGTGCCATCCGGGACAGCTCCTCCGAGAACACCGGGGAGCTGTTTTTT.

This rearrangement joins TRBV27 to TRBJ2-5, with 8 bases that match TRBD2. The CDR3 contains 14 residues. V lost 4 bases, J lost 5 bases, and 6 bases stayed unmatched. Germline V CDR1 and CDR2: MNHEY, SMNVEV (reference sequence). This CDR3 reads CASSSRTSLETQYF. CDR3 nucleotides: TGTGCCAGCAGTTCCCGGACTAGCCTCGAGACCCAGTACTTC.

This clone has only a few counts. The chain recombines TRBV29-1 with TRBJ2-3; 8 bases map to TRBD2. Trimming removed 7 bases from V and 0 bases from J; junction bases left unmatched: 6. The CDR3 has 14 residues. Germline CDR1 is SQVTM and CDR2 is ANQGSEA. The CDR3 is CSAGGGGSTDTQYF. DNA of the CDR3: TGCAGCGCGGGAGGCGGGGGGAGCACAGATACGCAGTATTTT.

The chain employs TRBV7-3 and TRBJ1-1, with TRBD1 matching over 7 bases. This CDR3 is 14 amino acids long. The V segment lost 3 bases and the J segment 4 bases; nucleotides outside the gene matches: 5. Per the germline V gene, CDR1 is SGHTA and CDR2 is FQGTGA. The CDR3 region has the DNA TGTGCCAGCAGCTTGGGACAGATGGGCACTGAAGCTTTCTTT. Amino acid sequence: CASSLGQMGTEAFF. The full variable domain, with the rest looked up from reference TRBV7-3 and TRBJ1-1, is GAGVSQTPSNKVTEKGKYVELRCDPISGHTALYWYRQSLGQGPEFLIYFQGTGAADDSGLPNDRFFAVRPEGSVSTLKIQRTERGDSAVYLCASSLGQMGTEAFFGQGTRLTVV.